This T cell receptor (beta chain) was sequenced in a study of cytomegalovirus exposure and HLA in healthy donors. Primers: 60 Vbeta forward and 13 Jbeta reverse. This table comes from immunoSEQ multiplex PCR, and its TCRdb copy is limited to in-frame clones, with some not included. The sample carries fewer than 200,000 clones, approximately 77% recorded once. The sample taken for sequencing was PBMCs. The TCR sequence derives from a man between 18 and 29 years old in good health and CMV-seronegative.

The CDR3 DNA sequence: TGCGCCAGCAGCCAAGATCCAAGACCCTGGGAGGTTCACGAGCAGTACTTC. Residues: CASSQDPRPWEVHEQYF. The chain is built from TRBV4-1 and TRBJ2-7; D is perhaps TRBD2 (6 bases). Per the germline V gene, CDR1 is MGHRA and CDR2 is YSYEKL. The length of the CDR3 is 17 residues. Trimming stripped 0 bases from V and 5 bases from J, with 20 bases between.